This TCR beta chain was identified during a study of technical replicates of blood from a few donors. This clone was found once. The CDR3 contains 14 residues. CDR1 ENHRY and CDR2 SYGVKD come from the germline V gene. The ends were cut back, 5 bases at V and 0 bases at J, with 9 bases in the middle. Some clones are missing from TCRdb's copy, which holds only in-frame ones; the method was immunoSEQ multiplex PCR. This sample carries almost 70,000 clones, roughly nine tenths of them seen once, and the ten largest clones take roughly 0.39%. The chain is built from TRBV10-3 and TRBJ2-3; a weak D match, TRBD2 (5 bases). This clonotype originated in a human donor in good health. The sequenced sample consisted of T cells isolated from PBMCs. This chain's CDR3 is CAISIGESTDTQYF. CDR3 DNA: TGTGCCATCAGTATCGGGGAGAGCACAGATACGCAGTATTTT.